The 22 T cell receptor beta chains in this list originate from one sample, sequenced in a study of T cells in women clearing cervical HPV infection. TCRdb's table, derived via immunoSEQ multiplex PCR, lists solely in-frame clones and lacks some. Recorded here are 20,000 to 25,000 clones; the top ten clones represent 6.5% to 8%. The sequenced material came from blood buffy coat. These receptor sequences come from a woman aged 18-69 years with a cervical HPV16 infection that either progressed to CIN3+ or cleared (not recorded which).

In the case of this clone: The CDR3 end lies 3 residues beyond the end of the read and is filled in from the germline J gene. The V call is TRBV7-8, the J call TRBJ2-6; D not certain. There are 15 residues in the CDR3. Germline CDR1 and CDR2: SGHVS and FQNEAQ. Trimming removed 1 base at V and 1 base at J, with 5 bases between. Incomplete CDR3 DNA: TGTGCCAGCAGCTTAGGTCCTTCTGGGGCCAACGTC. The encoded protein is CASSLGPSGANV. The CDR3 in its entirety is CASSLGPSGANVLTF.

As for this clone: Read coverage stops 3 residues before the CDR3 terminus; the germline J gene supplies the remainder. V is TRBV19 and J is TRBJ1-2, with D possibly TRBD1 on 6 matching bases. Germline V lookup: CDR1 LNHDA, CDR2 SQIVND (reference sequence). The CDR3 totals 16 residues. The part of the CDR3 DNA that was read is TGTGCCAGTAGAGGGGGACTAGCGGAATTATACAATGAC. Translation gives CASRGGLAELYND. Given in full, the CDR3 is CASRGGLAELYNDYTF.

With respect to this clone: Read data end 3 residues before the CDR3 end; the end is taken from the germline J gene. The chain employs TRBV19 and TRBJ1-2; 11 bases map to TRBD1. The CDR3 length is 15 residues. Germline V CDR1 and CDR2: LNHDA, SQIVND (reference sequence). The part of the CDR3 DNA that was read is TGTGCCAGTAGTACCGGGACAGGGGGTTGGTACGAC. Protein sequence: CASSTGTGGWYD. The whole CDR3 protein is CASSTGTGGWYDYTF.

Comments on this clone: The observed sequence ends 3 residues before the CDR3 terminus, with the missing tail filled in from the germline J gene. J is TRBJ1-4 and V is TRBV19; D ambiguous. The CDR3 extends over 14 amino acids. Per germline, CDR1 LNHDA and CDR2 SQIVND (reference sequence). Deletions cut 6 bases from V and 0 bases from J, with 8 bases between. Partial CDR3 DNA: TGTGCCAGTAGCCAGACAACAACTAATGAAAAA. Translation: CASSQTTTNEK. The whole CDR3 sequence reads CASSQTTTNEKLFF.

Partial CDR3 DNA: TGTGCCAGCAGGCCGGGGGGAGCAAACACTGAA. The encoded protein is CASRPGGANTE. The full CDR3 protein reads CASRPGGANTEAFF. The gene calls are TRBV5-4 and TRBJ1-1; a weak D match, TRBD1 (5 bases). The CDR3 end falls 3 residues outside the read, so it is completed with the germline J gene. Trimming removed 5 bases from V and 2 bases from J, with 13 bases in between. This CDR3 contains 14 residues. Germline V gene sequence: CDR1 SGHNT, CDR2 YYREEE (reference sequence).

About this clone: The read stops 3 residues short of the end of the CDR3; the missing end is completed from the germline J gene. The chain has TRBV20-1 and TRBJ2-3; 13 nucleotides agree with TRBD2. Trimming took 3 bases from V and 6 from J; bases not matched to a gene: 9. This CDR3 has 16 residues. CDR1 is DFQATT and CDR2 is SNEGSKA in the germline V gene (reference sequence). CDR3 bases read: TGCAGTGCTAGCGGAGGGGGACTAGCGGGGTCGGATACG. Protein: CSASGGGLAGSDT. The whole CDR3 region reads CSASGGGLAGSDTQYF.

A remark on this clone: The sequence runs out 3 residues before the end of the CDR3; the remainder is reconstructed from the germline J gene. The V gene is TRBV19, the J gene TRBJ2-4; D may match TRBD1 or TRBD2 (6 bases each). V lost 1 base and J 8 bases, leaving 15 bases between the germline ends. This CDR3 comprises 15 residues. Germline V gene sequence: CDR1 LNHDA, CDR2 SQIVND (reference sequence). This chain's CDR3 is CASSIGTGRSDIQYF. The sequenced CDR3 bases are TGTGCCAGTAGTATAGGAACAGGGAGGTCGGACATT.

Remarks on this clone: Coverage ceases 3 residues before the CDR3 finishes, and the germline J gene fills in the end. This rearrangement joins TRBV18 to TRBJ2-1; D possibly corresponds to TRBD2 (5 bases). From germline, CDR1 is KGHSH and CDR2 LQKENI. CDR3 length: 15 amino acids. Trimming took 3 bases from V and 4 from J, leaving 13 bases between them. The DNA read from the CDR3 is TGTGCCAGCTCACCCCGAGGTAGCGCTTACAATGAG. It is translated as CASSPRGSAYNE. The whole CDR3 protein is CASSPRGSAYNEQFF.

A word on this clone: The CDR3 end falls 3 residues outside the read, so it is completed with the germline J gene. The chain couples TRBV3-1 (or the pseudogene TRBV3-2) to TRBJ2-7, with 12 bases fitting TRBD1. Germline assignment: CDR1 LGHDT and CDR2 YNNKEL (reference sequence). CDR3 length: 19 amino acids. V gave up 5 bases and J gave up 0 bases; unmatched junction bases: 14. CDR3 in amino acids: CASSSARDRGLRSSYEQYF. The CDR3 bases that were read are TGTGCCAGCAGCTCCGCCCGGGACAGGGGGCTCAGGAGCTCCTACGAG.

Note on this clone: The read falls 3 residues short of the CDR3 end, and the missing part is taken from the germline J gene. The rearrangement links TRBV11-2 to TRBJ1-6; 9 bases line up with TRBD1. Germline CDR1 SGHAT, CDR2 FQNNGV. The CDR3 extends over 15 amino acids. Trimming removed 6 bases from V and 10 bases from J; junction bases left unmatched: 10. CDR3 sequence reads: CASRVQGAPGSPLHF. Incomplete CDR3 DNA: TGTGCCAGCAGGGTACAGGGGGCCCCAGGATCACCC.

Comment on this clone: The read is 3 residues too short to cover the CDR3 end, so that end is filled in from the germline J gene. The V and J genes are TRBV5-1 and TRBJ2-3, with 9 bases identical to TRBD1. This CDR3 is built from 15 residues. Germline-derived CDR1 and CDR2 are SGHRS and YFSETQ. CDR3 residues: CASSSGTGSGQPQYF. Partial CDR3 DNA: TGCGCCAGCAGCTCCGGGACAGGGTCGGGTCAGCCG.

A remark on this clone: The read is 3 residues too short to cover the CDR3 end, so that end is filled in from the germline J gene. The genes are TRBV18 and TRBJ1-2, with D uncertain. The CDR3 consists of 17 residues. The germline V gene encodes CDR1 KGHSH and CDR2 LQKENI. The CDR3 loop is CASSPVGGSIGTDTYTF. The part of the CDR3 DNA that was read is TGTGCCAGCTCCCCGGTTGGCGGGAGTATTGGCACAGATACC.

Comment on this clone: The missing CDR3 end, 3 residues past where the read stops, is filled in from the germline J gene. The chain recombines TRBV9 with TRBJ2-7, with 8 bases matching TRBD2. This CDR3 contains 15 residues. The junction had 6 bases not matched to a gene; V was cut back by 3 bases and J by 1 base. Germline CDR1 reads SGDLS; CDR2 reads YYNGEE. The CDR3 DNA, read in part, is TGTGCCAGCAGCGGCGGAGTAGCGGGGTCCTACGAG. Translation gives CASSGGVAGSYE. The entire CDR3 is CASSGGVAGSYEQYF.

The CDR3 DNA, read in part, is TGTGCCAGCAGTCAACCTAGCGGGGTTGATACC. Translated, it gives CASSQPSGVDT. The whole CDR3 protein reads CASSQPSGVDTYTF. The rearrangement links TRBV6-2 or TRBV6-3 to TRBJ1-2; no clear D gene. From the germline J gene comes the end of the CDR3, since the read stops 3 residues before it. Germline-derived CDR1 and CDR2 are MNHEY and SVGEGT. The CDR3 runs 14 residues.

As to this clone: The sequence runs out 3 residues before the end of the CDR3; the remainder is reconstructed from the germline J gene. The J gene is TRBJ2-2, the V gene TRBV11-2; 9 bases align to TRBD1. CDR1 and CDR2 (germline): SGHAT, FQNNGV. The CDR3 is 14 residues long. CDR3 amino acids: CASSPGQGGEKLFF. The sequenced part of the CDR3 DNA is TGTGCCAGCAGCCCGGGACAGGGAGGCGAAAAG.

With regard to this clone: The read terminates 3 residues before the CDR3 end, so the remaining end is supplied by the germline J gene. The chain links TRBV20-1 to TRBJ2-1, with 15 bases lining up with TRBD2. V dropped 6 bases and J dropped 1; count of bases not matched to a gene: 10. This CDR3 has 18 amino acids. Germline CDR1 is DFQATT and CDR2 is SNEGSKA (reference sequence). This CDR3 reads CSAKSPGTSGRSYNEQFF. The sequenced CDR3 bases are TGCAGTGCCAAAAGCCCCGGGACTAGCGGGAGGTCCTACAATGAG.

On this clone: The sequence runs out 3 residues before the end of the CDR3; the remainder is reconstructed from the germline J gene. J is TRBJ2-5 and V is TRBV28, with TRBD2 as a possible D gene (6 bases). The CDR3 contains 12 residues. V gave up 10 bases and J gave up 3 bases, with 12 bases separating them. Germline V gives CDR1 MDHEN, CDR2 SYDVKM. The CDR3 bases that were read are TGTGCCACCGCGGGGAGTGAAGAGACC. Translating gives CATAGSEET. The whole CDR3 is CATAGSEETQYF.

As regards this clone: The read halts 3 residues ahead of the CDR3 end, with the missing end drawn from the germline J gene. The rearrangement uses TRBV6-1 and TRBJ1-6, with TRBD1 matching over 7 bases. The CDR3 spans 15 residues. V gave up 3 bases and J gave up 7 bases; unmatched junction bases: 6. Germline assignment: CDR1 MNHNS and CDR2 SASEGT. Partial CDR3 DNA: TGTGCCAGCAGTGAGATGGGACAGACGAATTCACCC. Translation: CASSEMGQTNSP. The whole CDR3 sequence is CASSEMGQTNSPLHF.

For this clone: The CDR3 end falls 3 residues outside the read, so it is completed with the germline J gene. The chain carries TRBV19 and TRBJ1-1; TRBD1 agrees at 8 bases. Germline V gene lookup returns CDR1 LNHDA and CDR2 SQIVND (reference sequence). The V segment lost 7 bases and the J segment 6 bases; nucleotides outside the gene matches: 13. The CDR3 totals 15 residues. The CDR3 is CASTHPRDRGAEAFF. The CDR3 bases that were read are TGTGCCAGTACCCACCCCCGAGACAGGGGAGCTGAA.

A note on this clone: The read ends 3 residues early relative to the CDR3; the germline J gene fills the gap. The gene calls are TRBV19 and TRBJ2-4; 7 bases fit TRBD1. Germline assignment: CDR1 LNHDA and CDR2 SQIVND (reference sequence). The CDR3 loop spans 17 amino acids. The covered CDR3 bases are TGTGCCAGTAGTATATTTGGATCGGGACAGCTGAGGAGAGGT. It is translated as CASSIFGSGQLRRG. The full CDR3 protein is CASSIFGSGQLRRGQYF.

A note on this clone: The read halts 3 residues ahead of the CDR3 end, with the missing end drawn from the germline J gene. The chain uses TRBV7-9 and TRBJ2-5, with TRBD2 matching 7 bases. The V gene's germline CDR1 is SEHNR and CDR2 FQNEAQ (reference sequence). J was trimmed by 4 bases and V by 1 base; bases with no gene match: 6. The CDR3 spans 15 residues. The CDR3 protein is CASSLGGREGETQYF. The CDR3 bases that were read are TGTGCCAGCAGCTTAGGAGGCAGGGAGGGAGAGACC.

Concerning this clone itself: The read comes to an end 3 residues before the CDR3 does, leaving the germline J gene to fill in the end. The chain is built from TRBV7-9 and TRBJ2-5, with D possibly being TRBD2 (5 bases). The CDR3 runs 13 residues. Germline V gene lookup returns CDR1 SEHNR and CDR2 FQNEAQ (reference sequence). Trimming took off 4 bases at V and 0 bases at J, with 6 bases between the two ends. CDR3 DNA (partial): TGTGCCAGCAGCTATAGCGACCAAGAGACC. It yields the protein CASSYSDQET. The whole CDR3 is CASSYSDQETQYF.